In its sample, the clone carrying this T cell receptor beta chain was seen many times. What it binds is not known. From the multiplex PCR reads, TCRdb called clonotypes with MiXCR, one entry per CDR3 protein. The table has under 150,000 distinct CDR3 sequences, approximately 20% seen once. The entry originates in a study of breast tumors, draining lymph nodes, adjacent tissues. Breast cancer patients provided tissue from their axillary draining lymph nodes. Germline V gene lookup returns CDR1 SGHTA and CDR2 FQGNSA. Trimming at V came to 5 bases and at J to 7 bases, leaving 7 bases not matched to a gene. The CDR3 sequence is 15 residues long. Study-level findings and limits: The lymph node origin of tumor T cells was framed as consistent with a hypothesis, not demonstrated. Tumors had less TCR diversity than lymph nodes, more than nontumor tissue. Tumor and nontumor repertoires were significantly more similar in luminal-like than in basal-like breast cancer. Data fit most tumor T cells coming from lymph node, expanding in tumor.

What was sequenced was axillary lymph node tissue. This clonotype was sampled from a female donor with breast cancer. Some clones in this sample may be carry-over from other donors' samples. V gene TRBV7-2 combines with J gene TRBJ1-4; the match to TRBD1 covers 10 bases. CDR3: CASSPRQGAGEKLFF. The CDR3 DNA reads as TGTGCCAGCAGCCCGCGACAGGGGGCAGGTGAAAAACTGTTTTTT.